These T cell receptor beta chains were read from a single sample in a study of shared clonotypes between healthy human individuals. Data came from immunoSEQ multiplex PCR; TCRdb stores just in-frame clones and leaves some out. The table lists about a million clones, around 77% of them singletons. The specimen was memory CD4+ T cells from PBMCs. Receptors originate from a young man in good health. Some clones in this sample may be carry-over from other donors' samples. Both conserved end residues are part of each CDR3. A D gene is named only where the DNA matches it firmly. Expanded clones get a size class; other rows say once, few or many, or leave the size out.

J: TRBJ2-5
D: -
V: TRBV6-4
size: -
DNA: TGTGCCAGCAGTTCCATTCGAGTGAACGGGGAGACCCAGTACTTC
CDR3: CASSSIRVNGETQYF

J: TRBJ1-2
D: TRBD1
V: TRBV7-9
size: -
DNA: TGTGCCAGCAGCTTCCCGACAGGGTTCGGCTACACCTTC
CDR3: CASSFPTGFGYTF

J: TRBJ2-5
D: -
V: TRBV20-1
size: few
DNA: TGCAGTGTTTTCATCAGGGAGACCCAGTACTTC
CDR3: CSVFIRETQYF

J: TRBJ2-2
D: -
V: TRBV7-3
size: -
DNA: TGTGCCAGCAGCTTCCAAAGGGTGGGCACCGGGGAGCTGTTTTTT
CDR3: CASSFQRVGTGELFF

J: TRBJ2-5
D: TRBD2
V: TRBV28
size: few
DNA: TGTGCCAGCAACCTAGCGGGGGGCCGTGGAGAGACCCAGTACTTC
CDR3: CASNLAGGRGETQYF

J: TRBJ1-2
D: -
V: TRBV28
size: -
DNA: TGTGCCAGCAGTCCCGCAGGGGACTATGGCTACACCTTC
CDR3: CASSPAGDYGYTF

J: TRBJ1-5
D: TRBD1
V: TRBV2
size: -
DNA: TGTGCCAGCAGCCCCCGGGACAGGGGGCGGGAGCCCCAGCATTTT
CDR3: CASSPRDRGREPQHF

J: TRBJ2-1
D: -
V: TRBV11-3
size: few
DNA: TGTGCCAGCAGCACAGACGGAGAAGCGAATGAGCAGTTCTTC
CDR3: CASSTDGEANEQFF

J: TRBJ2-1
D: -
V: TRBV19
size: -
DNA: TGTGCCAGTAGTGTTATCGGGACCAGAGCTTACAATGAGCAGTTCTTC
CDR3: CASSVIGTRAYNEQFF

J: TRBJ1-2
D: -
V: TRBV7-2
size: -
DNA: TGTGCCAGCAGCTTGGACAGATCAAGGGAAGGCGGCTACACCTTC
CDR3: CASSLDRSREGGYTF

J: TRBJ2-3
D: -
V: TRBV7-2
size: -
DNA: TGTGCCAGCAGCTTCGCGCGGACTAGCACAGATACGCAGTATTTT
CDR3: CASSFARTSTDTQYF